The 32 T cell receptor beta chains below all came from one sample that was sequenced in a study of CD8+ T cells in alopecia areata. Reverse transcribed after extraction, RNA yielded cDNA as the sequencing template. Profiling relied on immunoSEQ multiplex PCR, and the TCRdb table lists in-frame clones only, not all of them. The sample records around 250,000 clones, 67% being singletons. Sample: CD4+ T cells sorted from blood, taken at week 0. Receptors were obtained from a human donor with alopecia areata.

This chain links TRBV15 with TRBJ1-2; D perhaps matches TRBD1 (6 bases). The CDR3 has 15 residues. The germline V gene encodes CDR1 LNHNV and CDR2 YYDKDF (reference sequence). The V and J ends lost 0 bases and 6 bases respectively, with 14 bases between them. CDR3 nucleotide sequence: TGTGCCACCAGCAGAGATTTGAGGGGGTCGGATGGCTACACCTTC. Its protein is CATSRDLRGSDGYTF.

This chain uses TRBV29-1 with TRBJ2-5; D gene uncertain. V shed 0 bases and J shed 1 base, with 21 bases lying between them. Germline assignment: CDR1 SQVTM and CDR2 ANQGSEA. The CDR3 spans 18 residues. This chain's CDR3 is CSVEDVPFLERPQETQYF. The DNA for the CDR3 is TGCAGCGTTGAAGATGTTCCCTTTTTGGAGAGGCCCCAAGAGACCCAGTACTTC.

This clone appeared once. The rearrangement links TRBV2 to TRBJ2-7; 8 bases agree with TRBD1. The CDR3 runs to 12 residues. In germline, CDR1 is SNHLY, CDR2 FYNNEI. The J segment lost 5 bases and the V segment lost 6 bases, leaving 3 bases of the junction unmatched. The CDR3 loop reads CASRTDRDEQYF. The DNA of the CDR3 is TGTGCCAGCAGGACGGACAGGGACGAGCAGTACTTC.

The genes are TRBV9 and TRBJ1-2; possibly TRBD1 for D (6 bases). Deletions cut 1 base from V and 2 bases from J, with 12 bases between. The CDR3 extends over 15 amino acids. Germline V gives CDR1 SGDLS, CDR2 YYNGEE. DNA of the CDR3: TGTGCCAGCAGCGTACAGGGGAATTCAAACTATGGCTACACCTTC. Translation: CASSVQGNSNYGYTF.

The chain combines TRBV13 with TRBJ2-5; D ambiguous. Germline V gene sequence: CDR1 PRHDT, CDR2 FYEKMQ (reference sequence). V lost 4 bases and J 4 bases, leaving 4 bases between the germline ends. CDR3 length equals 11 residues. DNA of the CDR3: TGTGCCAGCAGCTCCGGAGAGACCCAGTACTTC. Amino acid sequence: CASSSGETQYF.

The chain combines TRBV5-1 with TRBJ2-3; D uncertain. Trimming stripped 0 bases from V and 2 bases from J, with 7 bases between. CDR3 size: 14 residues. Germline CDR1 SGHRS, CDR2 YFSETQ. The CDR3 region is CASSLAAPTDTQYF. The CDR3 nucleotides read TGCGCCAGCAGCTTGGCGGCGCCCACAGATACGCAGTATTTT.

The chain employs TRBV6-5 and TRBJ2-1; D is ambiguous. CDR3 length: 11 amino acids. Germline values: CDR1 MNHEY, CDR2 SVGAGI. The V gene lost 5 bases and the J gene lost 8 bases, with 7 bases spanning the gap. CDR3 in DNA: TGTGCCAGCAGTAAAAGGGATGAGCAGTTCTTC. Translation: CASSKRDEQFF.

The chain has TRBV5-1 and TRBJ2-5; D is unclear. The ends were cut back, 4 bases at V and 2 bases at J, with 6 bases in the middle. CDR3 length equals 12 residues. Germline V gene lookup returns CDR1 SGHRS and CDR2 YFSETQ. For the CDR3, the DNA is TGCGCCAGCAGCGTGCAGCAAGAGACCCAGTACTTC. It yields the protein CASSVQQETQYF.

The rearrangement uses TRBV5-1 and TRBJ1-1; D possibly corresponds to TRBD1 (5 bases). Trimming left V 5 bases short and J 0 bases short, with 8 bases between. This CDR3 region has 13 residues. CDR1 SGHRS and CDR2 YFSETQ come from the germline V gene. For the CDR3, the DNA is TGCGCCAGCAGTGGGGCCATGAACACTGAAGCTTTCTTT. This gives the protein CASSGAMNTEAFF.

The V and J genes are TRBV5-4 and TRBJ1-2, with a possible D match to TRBD1 (6 bases). Deletions cut 5 bases from V and 6 bases from J, with 14 bases between. Germline V CDR1 and CDR2: SGHNT, YYREEE (reference sequence). The CDR3 loop spans 13 amino acids. This CDR3 is CASRPDSSHGYTF. In DNA form, the CDR3 reads TGTGCCAGCAGACCGGACAGTTCTCATGGCTACACCTTC.

The rearrangement links TRBV5-1 to TRBJ2-6, with 9 bases identical to TRBD1. CDR3 length: 19 residues. J gave up 0 bases and V 4 bases, and 11 bases lay outside the gene matches. CDR1 and CDR2 from the germline V gene are SGHRS and YFSETQ. The CDR3 nucleotides read TGCGCCAGCAGCCCACTCCCGTGGACAGGGGTCTCTGGGGCCAACGTCCTGACTTTC. Its translation: CASSPLPWTGVSGANVLTF.

Here the CDR3 DNA reads TGTGCCAGAGACAGCCGTAATTCACCCCTCCACTTT. This gives the protein CARDSRNSPLHF. The chain carries TRBV30 and TRBJ1-6, with TRBD1 as a possible D gene (5 bases). CDR3 length equals 12 residues. With 8 bases removed from V and 6 bases from J, the gap between germline ends came to 11 bases. From germline, CDR1 is GTSNPN and CDR2 SVGIG (reference sequence).

The genes are TRBV11-1 and TRBJ2-5; D perhaps matches TRBD1 (6 bases). Trimming pared 5 bases from V and 5 bases from J, leaving 21 bases between. This CDR3 comprises 16 residues. The germline CDR1 and CDR2 sequences are SGHAT and FQDESV (reference sequence). The CDR3 loop is CASSPPLRTAKETQYF. CDR3 in DNA: TGTGCCAGCAGCCCACCCCTCCGGACAGCCAAGGAGACCCAGTACTTC.

The chain carries TRBV2 and TRBJ1-6, with 9 positions matching TRBD1. This CDR3 is built from 13 residues. In germline, CDR1 is SNHLY, CDR2 FYNNEI. V lost 4 bases to trimming and J lost 10 bases; unmatched junction nucleotides: 2. Written as DNA, the CDR3 is TGTGCCAGCAGTGTGGACAGGGGCTCACCCCTCCACTTT. This gives the protein CASSVDRGSPLHF.

The chain uses TRBV11-1 and TRBJ2-7, with D perhaps matching TRBD1 (6 bases). The CDR3 runs to 12 residues. Germline values: CDR1 SGHAT, CDR2 FQDESV (reference sequence). V lost 4 bases, J lost 3 bases, and 7 bases lay in between. The CDR3 DNA follows: TGTGCCAGCAGCTCACAGGGCTACGAGCAGTACTTC. Its translation is CASSSQGYEQYF.

The table lists this clone with a count of one. Other nucleotide sequences in the sample specify the same CDR3. The CDR3, as DNA: TGCGCCAGCAGCTTGGACACGAACACTGAAGCTTTCTTT. This gives the protein CASSLDTNTEAFF. The chain recombines TRBV5-1 with TRBJ1-1; no clear D. The CDR3 runs 13 residues. Trimming cost V 0 bases and J 1 base, with 4 bases left between them. Germline-derived CDR1 and CDR2 are SGHRS and YFSETQ.

The chain recombines TRBV15 with TRBJ2-6; D unclear. CDR1 and CDR2 from the germline V gene are LNHNV and YYDKDF (reference sequence). The CDR3 consists of 18 residues. Between the trimmed V and J ends, which lost 0 bases and 2 bases, there was a span of 14 bases. In DNA, the CDR3 is TGTGCCACCAGCAGAGATATGGCCAGATTTACTGGGGCCAACGTCCTGACTTTC. This encodes CATSRDMARFTGANVLTF.

This clone appeared a few times. The V and J genes are TRBV7-9 and TRBJ1-1; no clear D. The V and J ends lost 4 bases and 2 bases respectively, with 5 bases between them. Germline V gene sequence: CDR1 SEHNR, CDR2 FQNEAQ (reference sequence). The CDR3 loop spans 12 amino acids. The CDR3 sequence is CASSYTNTEAFF. CDR3 DNA sequence: TGTGCCAGCAGCTACACCAACACTGAAGCTTTCTTT.

The rearrangement uses TRBV2 and TRBJ2-1; D not resolved. The CDR3 runs 13 residues. The germline gives CDR1 SNHLY, CDR2 FYNNEI. V lost 4 bases and J lost 8, with 12 bases in between. CDR3 loop: CASSGDLIYEQFF. The CDR3 DNA follows: TGTGCCAGCAGTGGTGACCTTATATATGAGCAGTTCTTC.

The chain couples TRBV30 to TRBJ2-7, with TRBD2 matching 8 bases. In germline, CDR1 is GTSNPN, CDR2 SVGIG (reference sequence). The CDR3 consists of 12 residues. After removal of 6 bases from V and 2 bases from J, the junction contained 3 bases not matched to a gene. The CDR3 DNA reads TGTGCCTGCGGGAGGGGAACCTACGAGCAGTACTTC. It yields the protein CACGRGTYEQYF.

This clone has a handful of counts. The V gene is TRBV19, the J gene TRBJ1-1, with D possibly matching TRBD1 (5 bases). Germline V gene lookup returns CDR1 LNHDA and CDR2 SQIVND (reference sequence). The CDR3 contains 14 residues. V lost 6 bases and J lost 1, with 12 bases in between. The CDR3 DNA follows: TGTGCCAGTAGACTACAGGATAGGAACACTGAAGCTTTCTTT. It is translated as CASRLQDRNTEAFF.

The rearrangement links TRBV29-1 to TRBJ1-1; D may be TRBD1 (5 bases). CDR1 is SQVTM and CDR2 is ANQGSEA in the germline V gene. The V and J ends lost 6 bases and 0 bases respectively, with 8 bases between them. The CDR3 is 12 amino acids. Here the CDR3 reads CSVGEMNTEAFF. The CDR3 nucleotides read TGCAGCGTGGGGGAAATGAACACTGAAGCTTTCTTT.

This sequence joins TRBV29-1 and TRBJ1-5; no clear D. Germline V gene sequence: CDR1 SQVTM, CDR2 ANQGSEA. The CDR3 loop spans 12 amino acids. V was cut by 2 bases and J by 3 bases, with 5 bases left in between. CDR3 bases: TGCAGCGTTGAATCCCCCAATCAGCCCCAGCATTTT. It is translated as CSVESPNQPQHF.

The chain links TRBV5-6 to TRBJ2-3; possibly TRBD1 for D (6 bases). V was pared by 4 bases and J by 7 bases, with 16 bases between. Germline V gives CDR1 SGHDT, CDR2 YYEEEE. The CDR3 contains 14 residues. DNA of the CDR3: TGTGCCAGCAGCCCAGGGGACGGAACGTATACGCAGTATTTT. Translated, it gives CASSPGDGTYTQYF.

CDR3 protein: CASRAGLEQYF. The CDR3 DNA reads TGTGCCAGCAGGGCCGGTCTGGAGCAGTACTTC. V gene TRBV11-2 combines with J gene TRBJ2-7; D gene ambiguous. In germline, CDR1 is SGHAT, CDR2 FQNNGV. The CDR3 loop spans 11 amino acids. The V end lost 6 bases, the J end lost 7 bases, and 10 bases lay between the germline ends. The variable domain in full, completed from reference TRBV11-2 and TRBJ2-7, reads EAGVAQSPRYKIIEKRQSVAFWCNPISGHATLYWYQQILGQGPKLLIQFQNNGVVDDSQLPKDRFSAERLKGVDSTLKIQPAKLEDSAVYLCASRAGLEQYFGPGTRLTVT.

The V and J genes are TRBV10-3 and TRBJ2-1; 8 positions agree with TRBD1. CDR1 and CDR2 (germline): ENHRY, SYGVKD. The CDR3 has 17 residues. Trimming at V came to 4 bases and at J to 5 bases, leaving 13 bases not matched to a gene. DNA of the CDR3: TGTGCCATCAGTGGTGACAGGGGAGTCATCGTGGACAATGAGCAGTTCTTC. Translating gives CAISGDRGVIVDNEQFF.

Regarding this clone: Other DNA sequences in this sample translate to the same CDR3. The chain couples TRBV29-1 to TRBJ2-3; 7 nucleotides agree with TRBD1. After removal of 2 bases from V and 6 bases from J, the junction contained 2 bases not matched to a gene. Germline V gives CDR1 SQVTM, CDR2 ANQGSEA. CDR3 length equals 12 residues. The CDR3 loop reads CSVETGADTQYF. CDR3 coding DNA: TGCAGCGTTGAAACAGGGGCGGATACGCAGTATTTT.

Remarks on this clone: The germline gene is not matched at one end of the junction; a read error may be the cause. This chain links TRBV7-2 with TRBJ2-1; 8 bases align to TRBD1. CDR1 is SGHTA and CDR2 is FQGNSA in the germline V gene. There are 11 residues in the CDR3. CDR3 region: CASSPGPGGVF. CDR3 DNA sequence: TGTGCCAGCAGCCCAGGTCCAGGGGGCGTCTTC.

V usage is TRBV6-5 and J usage is TRBJ1-3; weak D call: TRBD1 (5 bases). This CDR3 is 16 amino acids long. Germline loops: CDR1 MNHEY, CDR2 SVGAGI. V shed 2 bases and J shed 0 bases, with 11 bases lying between them. DNA of the CDR3: TGTGCCAGCAGTTACCTGGGACGGCTCTCTGGAAACACCATATATTTT. Translated: CASSYLGRLSGNTIYF.

The chain is built from TRBV11-2 and TRBJ2-1; TRBD2 aligns across 10 bases. Trimming took 5 bases from V and 9 from J; bases not matched to a gene: 19. In germline, CDR1 is SGHAT, CDR2 FQNNGV. The CDR3 extends over 18 amino acids. The CDR3 protein is CASSPRGLAGAQRGEQFF. The CDR3 nucleotides are TGTGCCAGCAGCCCAAGGGGCCTAGCGGGGGCCCAGAGGGGTGAGCAGTTCTTC.

This chain links TRBV9 with TRBJ2-2; a possible D gene is TRBD1 (5 bases). The V gene lost 3 bases and the J gene lost 1 base, with 16 bases spanning the gap. Per germline, CDR1 SGDLS and CDR2 YYNGEE. This CDR3 has 17 amino acids. The CDR3 sequence: CASSADRRGRNTGELFF. CDR3 DNA sequence: TGTGCCAGCAGCGCAGACCGAAGGGGCAGGAACACCGGGGAGCTGTTTTTT.

The rearrangement uses TRBV27 and TRBJ2-5; TRBD2 matches 9 bases. This CDR3 has 15 amino acids. Germline values: CDR1 MNHEY, CDR2 SMNVEV (reference sequence). After removal of 5 bases from V and 2 bases from J, the junction contained 6 bases not matched to a gene. The CDR3 is CASSARRGGQETQYF. In DNA form, the CDR3 reads TGTGCCAGCAGTGCCCGGCGGGGGGGACAAGAGACCCAGTACTTC.